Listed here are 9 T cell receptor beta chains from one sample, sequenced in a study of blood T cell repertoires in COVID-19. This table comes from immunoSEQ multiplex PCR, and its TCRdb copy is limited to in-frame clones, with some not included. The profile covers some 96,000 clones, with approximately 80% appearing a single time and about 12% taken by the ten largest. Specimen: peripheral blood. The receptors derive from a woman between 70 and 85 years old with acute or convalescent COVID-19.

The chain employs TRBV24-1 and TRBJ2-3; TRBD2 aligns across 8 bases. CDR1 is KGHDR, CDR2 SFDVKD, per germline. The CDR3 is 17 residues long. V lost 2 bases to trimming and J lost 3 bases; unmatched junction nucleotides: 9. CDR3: CATSDWGAPGGTDTQYF. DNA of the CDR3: TGTGCCACCAGTGATTGGGGGGCGCCGGGGGGGACAGATACGCAGTATTTT.

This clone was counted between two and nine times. This CDR3 is CASSLARVASSPLHF. DNA of the CDR3: TGTGCCAGCAGCTTAGCCCGGGTGGCAAGTTCACCCCTCCACTTT. V and J are TRBV7-2 and TRBJ1-6; D gene uncertain. In germline, CDR1 is SGHTA, CDR2 FQGNSA. Trimming shortened V by 0 bases and J by 9 bases, and 12 bases separated the two germline ends. The CDR3 has 15 residues.

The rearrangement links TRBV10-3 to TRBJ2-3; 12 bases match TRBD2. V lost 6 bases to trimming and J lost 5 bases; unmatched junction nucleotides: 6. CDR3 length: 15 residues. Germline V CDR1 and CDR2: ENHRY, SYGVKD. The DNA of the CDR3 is TGTGCCATCAGCGCTAGCGGGGGGGCTGTAGATACGCAGTATTTT. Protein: CAISASGGAVDTQYF.

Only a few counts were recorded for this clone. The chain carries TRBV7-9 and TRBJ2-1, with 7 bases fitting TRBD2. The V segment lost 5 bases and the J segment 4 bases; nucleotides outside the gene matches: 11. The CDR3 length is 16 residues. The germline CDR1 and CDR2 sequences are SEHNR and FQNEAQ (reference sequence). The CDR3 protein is CASSPREAGRYNEQFF. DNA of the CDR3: TGTGCCAGCAGCCCAAGGGAAGCGGGGAGATACAATGAGCAGTTCTTC.

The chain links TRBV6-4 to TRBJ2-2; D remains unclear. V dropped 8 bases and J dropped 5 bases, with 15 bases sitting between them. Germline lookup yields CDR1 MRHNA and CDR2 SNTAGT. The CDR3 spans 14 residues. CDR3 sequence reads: CASRNQDGTGELFF. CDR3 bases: TGTGCCAGCCGGAACCAGGATGGGACCGGGGAGCTGTTTTTT.

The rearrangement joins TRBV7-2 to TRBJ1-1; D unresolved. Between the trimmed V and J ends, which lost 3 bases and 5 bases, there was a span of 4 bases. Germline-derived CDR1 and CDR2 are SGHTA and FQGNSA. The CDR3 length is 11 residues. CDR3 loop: CASSFVTEAFF. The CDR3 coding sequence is TGTGCCAGCAGCTTTGTAACTGAAGCTTTCTTT.

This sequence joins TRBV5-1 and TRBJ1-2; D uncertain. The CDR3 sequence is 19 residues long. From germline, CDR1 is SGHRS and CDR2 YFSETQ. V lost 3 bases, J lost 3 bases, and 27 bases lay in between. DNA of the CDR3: TGCGCCAGCAGCTCGCCCACTGAGAGAGGGAACCGGGCATACTATGGCTACACCTTC. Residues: CASSSPTERGNRAYYGYTF.

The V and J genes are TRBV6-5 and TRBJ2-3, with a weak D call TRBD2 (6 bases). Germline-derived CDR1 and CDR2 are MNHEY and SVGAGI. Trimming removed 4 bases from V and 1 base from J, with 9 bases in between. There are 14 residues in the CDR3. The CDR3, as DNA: TGTGCCAGCAGTTCCCCGGGAGGCACAGATACGCAGTATTTT. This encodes CASSSPGGTDTQYF.

The DNA of the CDR3 is TGTGCCAGCAGCAAAGGCCCCCAGGAGGGACAGGGGATAGTCGAGCAGTACGTC. Translating gives CASSKGPQEGQGIVEQYV. This rearrangement joins TRBV21-1 to TRBJ2-7; TRBD1 is the table's D call and was not checked against the DNA. TRBV21-1 corresponds to a pseudogene. The CDR3 length is 18 residues.